The 25 T cell receptor beta chains below all came from one sample that was sequenced in a study of CD4 T cells in relation to SARS-CoV-2 and coronaviruses. CD4+ T cells from unexposed donors were obtained before the COVID-19 pandemic (2011-2018). Isolation of CD4+ T cells took place after around 11 days in culture. Their cognate antigens are unknown. TCRdb's table, derived via immunoSEQ multiplex PCR, lists solely in-frame clones and lacks some. This repertoire shows more than 9,500 clones, 69% found once; its top ten account for around 7.6%. Sequenced sample: CD4+ T cells from PBMCs, cultured in vitro. These receptors came from a human donor in good health.

The gene calls are TRBV28 and TRBJ1-5; TRBD1 matches 7 bases. CDR3 length: 13 residues. The V gene end was trimmed by 5 bases and the J gene end by 6 bases; junction bases not matched to a gene: 4. CDR1 is MDHEN, CDR2 SYDVKM, per germline. The CDR3 nucleotides are TGTGCCAGCAGTCCGACAGGGTTTCAGCCCCAGCATTTT. This translates into CASSPTGFQPQHF.

The chain couples TRBV7-9 to TRBJ2-2; D possibly corresponds to TRBD1 (5 bases). CDR1 and CDR2 from the germline V gene are SEHNR and FQNEAQ (reference sequence). Trimming stripped 1 base from V and 6 bases from J, with 9 bases between. The CDR3 spans 14 residues. The CDR3 reads CASSLEGVAGELFF. The CDR3, as DNA: TGTGCCAGCAGCTTAGAAGGGGTAGCCGGGGAGCTGTTTTTT.

The V and J genes are TRBV3-1 (or the pseudogene TRBV3-2) and TRBJ1-6; 8 bases fit TRBD1. Germline V gene lookup returns CDR1 LGHDT and CDR2 YNNKEL (reference sequence). The CDR3 totals 17 residues. Losses at the gene ends were 3 bases for V and 9 bases for J; bases not matched to a gene: 13. CDR3 residues: CASSHQGAPGQFSPLHF. CDR3 sequence (DNA): TGTGCCAGCAGCCATCAGGGGGCCCCCGGCCAATTTTCACCCCTCCACTTT.

V gene TRBV9 combines with J gene TRBJ2-7, with 9 bases matching TRBD2. This CDR3 has 14 amino acids. Germline V gene sequence: CDR1 SGDLS, CDR2 YYNGEE. Trimming removed 3 bases from V and 6 bases from J; junction bases left unmatched: 7. This CDR3 is CASSAGTSKSEQYF. In nucleotides, the CDR3 is TGTGCCAGCAGCGCCGGGACTAGCAAATCCGAGCAGTACTTC.

The rearrangement links TRBV27 to TRBJ1-1, with D possibly matching TRBD1 (6 bases). With 1 base removed from V and 0 bases from J, the gap between germline ends came to 12 bases. The germline V gene encodes CDR1 MNHEY and CDR2 SMNVEV (reference sequence). The CDR3 runs 16 residues. CDR3 amino acids: CASSLFRGLMNTEAFF. The CDR3 coding sequence is TGTGCCAGCAGTTTATTCCGGGGGCTTATGAACACTGAAGCTTTCTTT.

This clone was recorded only once. V and J are TRBV15 and TRBJ1-2; maybe TRBD1 (5 bases). Trimming pared 5 bases from V and 2 bases from J, leaving 12 bases between. This CDR3 has 14 residues. CDR1 is LNHNV and CDR2 is YYDKDF in the germline V gene (reference sequence). DNA for the CDR3: TGTGCCACCAGCGGAGGGACGGACAACTATGGCTACACCTTC. This translates into CATSGGTDNYGYTF.

This clone was picked up one time. The chain has TRBV5-1 and TRBJ1-1, with 8 bases lining up with TRBD1. The CDR3 runs to 15 residues. V lost 3 bases, J lost 2 bases, and 6 bases stayed unmatched. CDR1 is SGHRS and CDR2 is YFSETQ in the germline V gene. The DNA for the CDR3 is TGCGCCAGCAGCTACCAAGGGACAGGAAACACTGAAGCTTTCTTT. Translation gives CASSYQGTGNTEAFF. The full variable domain, rest sourced from reference TRBV5-1 and TRBJ1-1, is KAGVTQTPRYLIKTRGQQVTLSCSPISGHRSVSWYQQTPGQGLQFLFEYFSETQRNKGNFPGRFSGRQFSNSRSEMNVSTLELGDSALYLCASSYQGTGNTEAFFGQGTRLTVV.

This clone was seen just once. This rearrangement joins TRBV30 to TRBJ1-2; TRBD1 is a possible D gene (5 bases). This CDR3 is 13 amino acids long. Deletions cut 3 bases from V and 7 bases from J, with 15 bases between. Germline CDR1 and CDR2: GTSNPN and SVGIG (reference sequence). The CDR3 spells CAWSARGRGGYTF. In DNA form, the CDR3 reads TGTGCCTGGAGCGCCCGGGGAAGGGGTGGCTACACCTTC.

The CDR3 DNA follows: TGTGCCAGCAGCCTGGGACTAGCGGATACAGATACGCAGTATTTT. Its translation: CASSLGLADTDTQYF. The gene calls are TRBV7-3 and TRBJ2-3; 11 bases line up with TRBD2. The CDR3 loop spans 15 amino acids. The V and J ends lost 5 bases and 3 bases, in that order; junction bases with no gene match: 4. CDR1 is SGHTA and CDR2 is FQGTGA in the germline V gene.

This clone was counted between two and nine times. V usage is TRBV30 and J usage is TRBJ1-2; no definite D call. The CDR3 loop spans 12 amino acids. V gave up 5 bases and J gave up 5 bases, with 12 bases separating them. Germline loops: CDR1 GTSNPN, CDR2 SVGIG (reference sequence). The CDR3 DNA reads TGTGCCTGGTCACTTGGGTTTTATGGCTACACCTTC. Translated, it gives CAWSLGFYGYTF.

The CDR3 sequence is CASSSGTAQETQYF. The CDR3, as DNA: TGTGCCAGCTCATCAGGGACAGCTCAAGAGACCCAGTACTTC. V usage is TRBV18 and J usage is TRBJ2-5, with 7 bases fitting TRBD1. Germline V lookup: CDR1 KGHSH, CDR2 LQKENI. After removal of 5 bases from V and 2 bases from J, the junction contained 5 bases not matched to a gene. This CDR3 is built from 14 residues. Complete variable domain (other parts from reference TRBV18 and TRBJ2-5): NAGVMQNPRHLVRRRGQEARLRCSPMKGHSHVYWYRQLPEEGLKFMVYLQKENIIDESGMPKERFSAEFPKEGPSILRIQQVVRGDSAAYFCASSSGTAQETQYFGPGTRLLVL.

The chain links TRBV4-1 to TRBJ2-3, with a tentative D call TRBD2 (6 bases). Germline CDR1 MGHRA, CDR2 YSYEKL. The ends were cut back, 3 bases at V and 8 bases at J, with 12 bases in the middle. This CDR3 contains 13 residues. Written as DNA, the CDR3 is TGCGCCAGCAGCCACCCCGGGACTCGTACGCAGTATTTT. The encoded protein is CASSHPGTRTQYF.

The chain recombines TRBV30 with TRBJ1-6; 9 nucleotides match TRBD1. CDR3 length: 16 residues. The J segment lost 5 bases and the V segment lost 1 base, leaving 6 bases of the junction unmatched. Germline CDR1 reads GTSNPN; CDR2 reads SVGIG (reference sequence). The CDR3 protein is CAWSAGTGPHNSPLHF. The CDR3 bases are TGTGCCTGGAGTGCCGGGACAGGGCCCCATAATTCACCCCTCCACTTT.

The rearrangement links TRBV5-1 to TRBJ2-2; 9 bases map to TRBD1. CDR1 is SGHRS and CDR2 is YFSETQ in the germline V gene. Trimming at V came to 2 bases and at J to 3 bases, leaving 2 bases not matched to a gene. CDR3 size: 15 residues. For the CDR3, the DNA is TGCGCCAGCAGCTTTGGACAGGGGCACACCGGGGAGCTGTTTTTT. Its translation is CASSFGQGHTGELFF.

The chain combines TRBV4-1 with TRBJ2-1; a weak D match, TRBD2 (6 bases). V lost 1 base, J lost 0 bases, and 13 bases lay in between. The germline V gene has CDR1 MGHRA and CDR2 YSYEKL. The CDR3 consists of 17 residues. CDR3 sequence: CASSQGIMGGSYNEQFF. CDR3 coding DNA: TGCGCCAGCAGCCAAGGTATTATGGGGGGCTCCTACAATGAGCAGTTCTTC.

The V and J genes are TRBV6-4 and TRBJ1-2, with 7 bases identical to TRBD1. The CDR3 sequence is 13 residues long. The V segment lost 4 bases and the J segment 4 bases; nucleotides outside the gene matches: 3. Germline-derived CDR1 and CDR2 are MRHNA and SNTAGT. The CDR3 spells CASSGSGGYGYTF. The CDR3 region has the DNA TGTGCCAGCAGTGGGTCAGGGGGCTATGGCTACACCTTC.

The gene calls are TRBV6-4 and TRBJ2-1; 7 positions match TRBD2. This CDR3 is built from 18 residues. Germline values: CDR1 MRHNA, CDR2 SNTAGT. V dropped 0 bases and J dropped 1; count of bases not matched to a gene: 9. The DNA of the CDR3 is TGTGCCAGCAGTGACTCAGCAGCGGGATACGTATCCTACAATGAGCAGTTCTTC. As protein: CASSDSAAGYVSYNEQFF.

The gene calls are TRBV6-4 and TRBJ1-3; a possible D gene is TRBD1 (6 bases). The CDR3 runs to 20 residues. CDR1 and CDR2 (germline): MRHNA, SNTAGT. Trimming stripped 2 bases from V and 0 bases from J, with 23 bases between. This CDR3 is CASSDIRDKKNESSGNTIYF. The DNA of the CDR3 is TGTGCCAGCAGTGACATCCGGGACAAAAAGAATGAGAGCTCTGGAAACACCATATATTTT.

The chain couples TRBV18 to TRBJ1-2; the match to TRBD1 covers 8 bases. The CDR3 covers 14 residues. Germline-derived CDR1 and CDR2 are KGHSH and LQKENI. With 6 bases clipped from V and 8 bases from J, the junction kept 11 bases outside the gene matches. CDR3 amino acids: CASSTATGARGYTF. DNA for the CDR3: TGTGCCAGCTCGACCGCGACAGGGGCTAGAGGCTACACCTTC. The full variable domain, with the rest looked up from reference TRBV18 and TRBJ1-2, is NAGVMQNPRHLVRRRGQEARLRCSPMKGHSHVYWYRQLPEEGLKFMVYLQKENIIDESGMPKERFSAEFPKEGPSILRIQQVVRGDSAAYFCASSTATGARGYTFGSGTRLTVV.

This sequence joins TRBV6-6 and TRBJ1-1; TRBD1 agrees at 8 bases. CDR1 and CDR2 (germline): MNHNY, SVGAGI (reference sequence). Trimming cost V 0 bases and J 6 bases; bases outside gene matches: 6. CDR3 length equals 15 residues. The DNA for the CDR3 is TGTGCCAGCAGTTACTCGATTCAGGGGGCGGCTGAAGCTTTCTTT. It is translated as CASSYSIQGAAEAFF.

Relative to its sample, this clone is large. The V gene is TRBV3-1 (or the pseudogene TRBV3-2), the J gene TRBJ2-4; D gene uncertain. V gave up 1 base and J gave up 0 bases, with 4 bases separating them. The V gene's germline CDR1 is LGHDT and CDR2 YNNKEL (reference sequence). The CDR3 is made up of 14 amino acids. The CDR3 DNA sequence: TGTGCCAGCAGCCAAGGGCTAGCCAAAAACATTCAGTACTTC. Protein sequence: CASSQGLAKNIQYF.

With regard to this clone: Different DNA sequences within this sample yield the same CDR3. The chain recombines TRBV24-1 with TRBJ2-5; D gene unclear. The germline V gene has CDR1 KGHDR and CDR2 SFDVKD. V was shortened by 8 bases and J by 5 bases, with 11 bases between the two germline ends. The CDR3 length is 12 residues. The CDR3 reads CATTRTRETQYF. The CDR3 region has the DNA TGTGCCACCACCCGAACCAGGGAGACCCAGTACTTC.

The chain joins TRBV9 to TRBJ1-3; D is uncertain. V shed 3 bases and J shed 3 bases, with 16 bases lying between them. The CDR3 contains 16 residues. Germline-derived CDR1 and CDR2 are SGDLS and YYNGEE. The CDR3 DNA reads TGTGCCAGCAGCGGATACAGTGGCTTGCGTGGAAACACCATATATTTT. It encodes CASSGYSGLRGNTIYF.

By its share, this clone is large (0.1 to 1%). The V and J genes are TRBV7-9 and TRBJ1-6; D is possibly TRBD1 (6 bases). The V end was cut by 2 bases, the J end by 7 bases, with 12 bases between. CDR3 length: 15 residues. Germline V gene sequence: CDR1 SEHNR, CDR2 FQNEAQ (reference sequence). CDR3 amino acids: CASSLTGGRNSPLHF. The CDR3 DNA reads TGTGCCAGCAGCTTAACGGGGGGCAGAAATTCACCCCTCCACTTT.

This chain uses TRBV24-1 with TRBJ1-2, with TRBD1 as a possible D gene (6 bases). CDR3 length: 15 amino acids. The V gene's germline CDR1 is KGHDR and CDR2 SFDVKD. V was pared by 2 bases and J by 4 bases, with 13 bases between. CDR3 loop: CATSDSGGLGYGYTF. For the CDR3, the DNA is TGTGCCACCAGTGATTCTGGGGGGCTTGGCTATGGCTACACCTTC.